This entry is about one T cell receptor beta chain. Its target is unknown. CDR1 LNHDA and CDR2 SQIVND come from the germline V gene (reference sequence). The germline V and J ends were trimmed by 7 bases and 3 bases, with 20 bases remaining between them. The length of the CDR3 is 16 residues. The data belong to a study of shared clonotypes between healthy human individuals. Every subset's genomic DNA went evenly onto several immunoSEQ plates. The protocol was immunoSEQ multiplex PCR, while the TCRdb copy is restricted to in-frame clones and leaves out a portion. Counted here are a few million clones, just over 90% occurring once; the ten biggest clones make up around 0.14%. General observations from the study: Non-shared clonotypes displayed generation probabilities falling below those of clonotypes present in all four donors.

The chain recombines TRBV19 with TRBJ2-3, with a weak D call TRBD2 (7 bases). The receptor was derived from a man younger than 35 in good health. The sequencing input was naive CD4+ T cells sorted from blood. Described subset: CD45RA+ positively selected. Written as DNA, the CDR3 is TGTGCCAGTACTGCCACGAGGGGGGGCGGTACAGATACGCAGTATTTT. Translation gives CASTATRGGGTDTQYF.